This T cell receptor (beta chain) was recovered during a study of metastatic and nonmetastatic thyroid tumors. Whole-study context: Repertoires from malignant and benign thyroid patients were compared across blood and tumor or nodule tissue.

Findings of the study overall: For both blood and tumor, malignant thyroid tumors reportedly showed significantly higher TCR beta diversity than benign nodules did.

Among the patients, none had received any treatment before thyroid surgery. Original data processing: The study built a papillary thyroid cancer distant-metastasis classifier from CDR3 differences across clinicopathological groups. TCRdb re-clonotyped the PCR reads through MiXCR. The V and J calls, along with clone size, are taken from TCRdb and not from the paper's own processing. The table shows approximately 70,000 clones, with more than 3.5% occurring only once. V was trimmed by 3 bases and J by 0 bases, leaving 5 bases between them. The germline gives CDR1 SQVTM, CDR2 ANQGSEA. The CDR3 is 12 residues long. This clone was recorded a few times. Its target is unknown.

The sample taken for sequencing was blood. The chain employs TRBV29-1 and TRBJ1-2; no clear D gene. The TCR comes from a female donor with papillary thyroid cancer or a benign thyroid nodule (not recorded which). Some clones in this sample may be carry-over from other donors' samples. The CDR3 protein is CSVEEANYGYTF. CDR3 bases: TGCAGCGTTGAGGAGGCTAACTATGGCTACACCTTC.